This is a list of T cell receptor beta chains from one sample in a study of cytomegalovirus exposure and HLA in healthy donors. Clones were read by immunoSEQ multiplex PCR, and TCRdb kept only the in-frame ones, dropping some. The sample consists of around 52,000 clones, more than 85% of them appearing once. Input material: PBMCs. The receptors stem from a woman aged 18-30 years in good health and CMV-seronegative. Both conserved end residues are part of each CDR3. The D gene is left open where the match is weak. Some rows have no size entry. The others give once, few or many, or a class for an expanded clone.

V gene: TRBV19; J gene: TRBJ1-2; D gene: TRBD1; clone size: NA; CDR3 DNA: TGTGCCAGTAGTACCGGGACAGGGGTTAACTATGGCTACACCTTC; CDR3 protein: CASSTGTGVNYGYTF
V gene: TRBV6-6; J gene: TRBJ2-7; D gene: TRBD2; clone size: NA; CDR3 DNA: TGTGCCAGCAGCTCTAGCGGGGGCCTATCCTACGAGCAGTACTTC; CDR3 protein: CASSSSGGLSYEQYF
V gene: TRBV7-8; J gene: TRBJ2-7; D gene: NA; clone size: NA; CDR3 DNA: TGTGCCAGCAGCTTAGATGGCGGTGGAGTTCTGTACGAGCAGTACTTC; CDR3 protein: CASSLDGGGVLYEQYF
V gene: TRBV13; J gene: TRBJ1-2; D gene: NA; clone size: once; CDR3 DNA: TGTGCCAGCCTCAACTATGGCTACACCTTC; CDR3 protein: CASLNYGYTF
V gene: TRBV11-2; J gene: TRBJ2-3; D gene: TRBD1; clone size: NA; CDR3 DNA: TGTGCCAGCAGCACCGTGGGACAGGGGGCGATAGATACGCAGTATTTT; CDR3 protein: CASSTVGQGAIDTQYF
V gene: TRBV7-7; J gene: TRBJ2-3; D gene: NA; clone size: NA; CDR3 DNA: TGTGCCAGCAGCCCCGGGGACACAGATACGCAGTATTTT; CDR3 protein: CASSPGDTDTQYF
V gene: TRBV9; J gene: TRBJ2-7; D gene: NA; clone size: NA; CDR3 DNA: TGTGCCAGCACCATAGGGGGGGACAACTACGAGCAGTACTTC; CDR3 protein: CASTIGGDNYEQYF
V gene: TRBV5-1; J gene: TRBJ1-1; D gene: NA; clone size: NA; CDR3 DNA: TGCGCCAGCAGCTTGACGGGTACTCACACTGAAGCTTTCTTT; CDR3 protein: CASSLTGTHTEAFF
V gene: TRBV18; J gene: TRBJ2-1; D gene: NA; clone size: NA; CDR3 DNA: TGTGCCAGCTCACCAAGTGTCGGGAACAATGAGCAGTTCTTC; CDR3 protein: CASSPSVGNNEQFF
V gene: TRBV5-4; J gene: TRBJ2-1; D gene: TRBD2; clone size: NA; CDR3 DNA: TGTGCCAGCAGCTCAGACGGCGGGGGGAGGGCGCGGCAGTTCTTC; CDR3 protein: CASSSDGGGRARQFF
V gene: TRBV19; J gene: TRBJ2-3; D gene: NA; clone size: NA; CDR3 DNA: TGTGCCAGTAGTATAGATTTTGGGCAGGGCACAGATACGCAGTATTTT; CDR3 protein: CASSIDFGQGTDTQYF
V gene: TRBV7-6; J gene: TRBJ1-4; D gene: TRBD1; clone size: NA; CDR3 DNA: TGTGCCAGCAGCTTAATCTGGCAGGGGGCTCGAACTAATGAAAAACTGTTTTTT; CDR3 protein: CASSLIWQGARTNEKLFF
V gene: TRBV10-3; J gene: TRBJ2-7; D gene: NA; clone size: once; CDR3 DNA: TGTGCCATCAGTGAAGGGGGGGGCCTGGTCTACGAGCAGTACTTC; CDR3 protein: CAISEGGGLVYEQYF
V gene: TRBV15; J gene: TRBJ2-3; D gene: TRBD2; clone size: NA; CDR3 DNA: TGTGCCACCAGCAGCCGACCGGGACTAGGGCAAGATACGCAGTATTTT; CDR3 protein: CATSSRPGLGQDTQYF
V gene: TRBV6-5; J gene: TRBJ1-4; D gene: TRBD1; clone size: NA; CDR3 DNA: TGTGCCAGCAGTAAACAGGGGGCGCAGGCTGAAAAACTGTTTTTT; CDR3 protein: CASSKQGAQAEKLFF
V gene: TRBV9; J gene: TRBJ2-5; D gene: TRBD2; clone size: NA; CDR3 DNA: TGTGCCAGCAGCGTAGATCTAGCGGGGGCACAAGAGACCCAGTACTTC; CDR3 protein: CASSVDLAGAQETQYF
V gene: TRBV25-1; J gene: TRBJ1-2; D gene: NA; clone size: NA; CDR3 DNA: TGTGCCAGCATGGGCACAGCCTATGGCTACACCTTC; CDR3 protein: CASMGTAYGYTF
V gene: TRBV15; J gene: TRBJ2-7; D gene: NA; clone size: NA; CDR3 DNA: TGTGCCACCAGCAGAGGTCTGGGGGGCTACGAGCAGTACTTC; CDR3 protein: CATSRGLGGYEQYF
V gene: TRBV7-9; J gene: TRBJ1-2; D gene: TRBD1; clone size: NA; CDR3 DNA: TGTGCCAGCAGCTTAGTGGTCGACAGGGGAGATGGCTACACCTTC; CDR3 protein: CASSLVVDRGDGYTF
V gene: TRBV7-2; J gene: TRBJ2-1; D gene: NA; clone size: NA; CDR3 DNA: TGTGCCAGCAGCTTGGTTCGGAGCTCCTACAATGAGCAGTTCTTC; CDR3 protein: CASSLVRSSYNEQFF
V gene: TRBV7-2; J gene: TRBJ2-3; D gene: NA; clone size: NA; CDR3 DNA: TGTGCCAGCAGCTTAGTGGGGGGACCCAGGAATACGCAGTATTTT; CDR3 protein: CASSLVGGPRNTQYF
V gene: TRBV6-6; J gene: TRBJ2-7; D gene: NA; clone size: NA; CDR3 DNA: TGTGCCAGCAGTTACGGTGCTGGTAGCACCTACGAGCAGTACTTC; CDR3 protein: CASSYGAGSTYEQYF
V gene: TRBV18; J gene: TRBJ2-7; D gene: TRBD1; clone size: NA; CDR3 DNA: TGTGCCAGCTCACCGGGGACAGGACCCTACGAGCAGTACTTC; CDR3 protein: CASSPGTGPYEQYF
V gene: TRBV6-4; J gene: TRBJ1-3; D gene: NA; clone size: NA; CDR3 DNA: TGTGCCAGCAGTGACGGCCCGGGAAACACCATATATTTT; CDR3 protein: CASSDGPGNTIYF
V gene: TRBV21-1; J gene: TRBJ2-2; D gene: NA; clone size: NA; CDR3 DNA: TGTGCCAGCAGCGGGCCACCGGGACTTAGGGGGAACACCGGGGAGCTGTTTTTT; CDR3 protein: CASSGPPGLRGNTGELFF
V gene: TRBV27; J gene: TRBJ2-2; D gene: NA; clone size: once; CDR3 DNA: TGTGCCAGCAGTCCGGGACAGAACACCGGGGAGCTGTTTTTT; CDR3 protein: CASSPGQNTGELFF